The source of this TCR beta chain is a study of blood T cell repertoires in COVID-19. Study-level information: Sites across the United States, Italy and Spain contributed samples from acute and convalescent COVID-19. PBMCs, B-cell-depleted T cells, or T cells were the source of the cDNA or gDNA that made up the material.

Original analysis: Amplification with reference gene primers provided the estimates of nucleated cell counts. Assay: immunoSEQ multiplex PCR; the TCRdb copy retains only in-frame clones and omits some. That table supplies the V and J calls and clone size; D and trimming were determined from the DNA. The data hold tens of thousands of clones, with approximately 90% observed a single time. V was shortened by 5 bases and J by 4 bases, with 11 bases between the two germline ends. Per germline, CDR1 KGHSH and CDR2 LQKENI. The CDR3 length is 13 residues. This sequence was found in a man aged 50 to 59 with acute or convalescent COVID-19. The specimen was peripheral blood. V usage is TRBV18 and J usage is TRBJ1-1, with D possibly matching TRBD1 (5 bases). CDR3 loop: CASSAGGGTEAFF. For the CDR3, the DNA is TGTGCCAGCTCAGCTGGGGGGGGCACTGAAGCTTTCTTT.